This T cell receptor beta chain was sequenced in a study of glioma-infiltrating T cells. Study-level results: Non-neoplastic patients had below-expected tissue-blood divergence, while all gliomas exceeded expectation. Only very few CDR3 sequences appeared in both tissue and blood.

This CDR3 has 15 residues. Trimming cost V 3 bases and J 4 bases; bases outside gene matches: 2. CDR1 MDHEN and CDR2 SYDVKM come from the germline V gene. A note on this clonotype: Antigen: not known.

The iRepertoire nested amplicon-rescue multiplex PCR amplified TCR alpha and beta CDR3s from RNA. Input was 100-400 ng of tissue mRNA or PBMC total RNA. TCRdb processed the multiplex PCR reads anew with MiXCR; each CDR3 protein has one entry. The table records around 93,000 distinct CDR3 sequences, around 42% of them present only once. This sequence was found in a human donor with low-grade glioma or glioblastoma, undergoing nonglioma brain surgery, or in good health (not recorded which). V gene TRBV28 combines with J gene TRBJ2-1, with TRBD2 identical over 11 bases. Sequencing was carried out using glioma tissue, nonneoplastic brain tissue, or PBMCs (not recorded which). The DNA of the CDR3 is TGTGCCAGCAGTTTTAGCGGGGGGGATTACAATGAGCAGTTCTTC. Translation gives CASSFSGGDYNEQFF. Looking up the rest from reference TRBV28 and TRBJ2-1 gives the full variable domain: DVKVTQSSRYLVKRTGEKVFLECVQDMDHENMFWYRQDPGLGLRLIYFSYDVKMKEKGDIPEGYSVSREKKERFSLILESASTNQTSMYLCASSFSGGDYNEQFFGPGTRLTVL.